Included here is one TCR beta chain sequence, with context. This specimen comes from a study of blood T cell repertoires in COVID-19. As for the study in general: COVID-19 samples collected from the United States, Italy and Spain covered acute and convalescent phases.

Per the authors' pipeline: Counts of nucleated cells, estimated from reference gene primer amplification, were obtained. Only in-frame clones appear in the TCRdb table, and some are missing; sequencing was by immunoSEQ multiplex PCR. V and J calls and clone size are those listed in that table; D and trimming were worked out from the DNA. The top ten clones hold approximately 27% of a sample with more than 95,000 clones, approximately 84% of them seen once. This TCR was recovered from a man aged 55-75 years with acute or convalescent COVID-19. Sequenced input: peripheral blood.

In DNA form, the CDR3 reads TGCGCCAGCGGGACAGGGGGCTCGAACACCGGGGAGCTGTTTTTT. This translates into CASGTGGSNTGELFF. The chain uses TRBV4-1 and TRBJ2-2, with TRBD1 identical over 12 bases. Trimming at V came to 8 bases and at J to 0 bases, leaving 1 base not matched to a gene. The CDR3 is 15 amino acids. Germline V gene data show CDR1 as MGHRA and CDR2 as YSYEKL.